These 24 T cell receptor beta chains were sequenced from one sample in a study of identical twins. TCRdb redid the calling of the 5' RACE reads with MiXCR, one entry per CDR3 protein. The sample consists of 700,000 or so distinct CDR3 sequences, 8.6% of them appearing once. The same data also contributed to another study, on yellow fever vaccine responses in identical twins.

The sequencing sample was made of PBMCs. The receptors originated from a woman aged 18-30 years in good health.

The chain employs TRBV19 and TRBJ2-2; the D is unclear. The CDR3 runs to 15 residues. Germline V gene sequence: CDR1 LNHDA, CDR2 SQIVND (reference sequence). V was pared by 6 bases and J by 6 bases, with 17 bases between. Here the CDR3 DNA reads TGTGCCAGTAGAAAGGACGGCAGCTGGCCCGGGGAGCTGTTTTTT. Protein: CASRKDGSWPGELFF.

This clonotype occurred a few times. The genes are TRBV10-3 and TRBJ2-1; no firm D call. The CDR3 spans 12 residues. With 10 bases removed from V and 4 bases from J, the gap between germline ends came to 11 bases. Germline CDR1 ENHRY, CDR2 SYGVKD. The CDR3 sequence: CATDLGYNEQFF. Here the CDR3 DNA reads TGTGCCACCGATCTGGGATACAATGAGCAGTTCTTC.

This clonotype was detected ten times or more. This chain links TRBV6-1 with TRBJ2-1; unclear D gene. Per the germline V gene, CDR1 is MNHNS and CDR2 is SASEGT. V was cut by 6 bases and J by 4 bases, with 16 bases left in between. The CDR3 has 15 amino acids. The CDR3 DNA is TGTGCCAGCAGATCGACATCACCCAATTACAATGAGCAGTTCTTC. Protein product: CASRSTSPNYNEQFF.

This clonotype was seen more than once but under ten times. The chain combines TRBV14 with TRBJ1-5; D may be TRBD1 (5 bases). Trimming cost V 0 bases and J 0 bases, with 27 bases left between them. Germline V lookup: CDR1 SGHDN, CDR2 FVKESK. The CDR3 is 22 residues long. The CDR3 reads CASSQDRVRGDLEPDSNQPQHF. Written as DNA, the CDR3 is TGTGCCAGCAGCCAAGATCGGGTTAGAGGGGACCTCGAACCCGATAGCAATCAGCCCCAGCATTTT.

The V and J genes are TRBV5-1 and TRBJ2-5, with TRBD2 identical over 12 bases. Looked up from germline, CDR1 is SGHRS and CDR2 is YFSETQ. The CDR3 has 17 residues. Trimming took 4 bases from V and 6 from J; bases not matched to a gene: 13. The CDR3 sequence: CASSISTSGGPRKTQYF. CDR3 bases: TGCGCCAGCAGCATTTCCACTAGCGGGGGGCCGCGGAAGACCCAGTACTTC.

This clonotype has ten or more counts. The chain links TRBV24-1 to TRBJ2-1; 8 bases align to TRBD2. Trimming took 5 bases from V and 0 from J; bases not matched to a gene: 14. The germline V gene has CDR1 KGHDR and CDR2 SFDVKD. This CDR3 is built from 19 residues. This CDR3 reads CATSGPPSGLAPSYNEQFF. The DNA for the CDR3 is TGTGCCACCAGTGGACCTCCCTCCGGACTAGCTCCCTCCTACAATGAGCAGTTCTTC.

This clonotype has ten or more counts. This chain connects TRBV12-3 or TRBV12-4 to TRBJ1-4, with D perhaps matching TRBD1 (5 bases). CDR3 length: 14 residues. V shed 1 base and J shed 10 bases, with 13 bases lying between them. The DNA of the CDR3 is TGTGCCAGCAGTTTAGTAGGTGCTGGGGGAAAACTGTTTTTT. Translating gives CASSLVGAGGKLFF.

There are many counts of this clonotype. The chain employs TRBV5-1 and TRBJ1-6; possibly TRBD1 for D (6 bases). The V and J ends lost 4 bases and 6 bases respectively, with 8 bases between them. The CDR3 has 13 residues. The germline V gene has CDR1 SGHRS and CDR2 YFSETQ. The CDR3 region has the DNA TGCGCCAGCAGCCCAGGGGTTAATTCACCCCTCCACTTT. It specifies CASSPGVNSPLHF. Combining the CDR3 with reference TRBV5-1 and TRBJ1-6 gives the whole variable domain KAGVTQTPRYLIKTRGQQVTLSCSPISGHRSVSWYQQTPGQGLQFLFEYFSETQRNKGNFPGRFSGRQFSNSRSEMNVSTLELGDSALYLCASSPGVNSPLHFGNGTRLTVT.

The gene calls are TRBV28 and TRBJ2-5, with 11 bases aligning to TRBD2. The trim removed 5 bases at V and 5 bases at J, leaving 4 bases unmatched. This CDR3 is 14 amino acids long. Germline CDR1 and CDR2: MDHEN and SYDVKM. Here the CDR3 DNA reads TGTGCCAGCAGTACGACTAGCGGGGTGGAGACCCAGTACTTC. Encoded protein: CASSTTSGVETQYF.

This clonotype has only a few counts. The chain combines TRBV7-9 with TRBJ2-7, with D tentatively TRBD2 (6 bases). The germline V gene has CDR1 SEHNR and CDR2 FQNEAQ (reference sequence). Trimming left V 4 bases short and J 9 bases short, with 13 bases between. The length of the CDR3 is 12 residues. The CDR3 here is CASSSGLNMQYF. In nucleotides, the CDR3 is TGTGCCAGCAGCTCGGGACTGAATATGCAGTACTTC.

The gene calls are TRBV7-6 and TRBJ2-3, with D possibly being TRBD2 (6 bases). CDR3 length: 15 amino acids. V lost 3 bases to trimming and J lost 6 bases, with 16 bases between them. In germline, CDR1 is SGHVS, CDR2 FNYEAQ. The CDR3 sequence is CASSLTSFVLDTQYF. Here the CDR3 DNA reads TGTGCCAGCAGCTTGACTAGTTTCGTCCTGGATACGCAGTATTTT.

As DNA, the CDR3 is TGTGCCAGCAGCGTAGCCAGTGACAGGGGACAAGAGACCCAGTACTTC. Protein product: CASSVASDRGQETQYF. The chain is built from TRBV11-3 and TRBJ2-5; 8 bases match TRBD1. V dropped 5 bases and J dropped 2; count of bases not matched to a gene: 10. Germline V gene data show CDR1 as SGHNT and CDR2 as YENEEA. The CDR3 has 16 residues.

A few counts support this clonotype. The gene calls are TRBV7-3 and TRBJ2-3; D is perhaps TRBD2 (5 bases). The CDR3 contains 15 residues. Germline values: CDR1 SGHTA, CDR2 FQGTGA. The V end lost 2 bases, the J end lost 1 base, and 10 bases lay between the germline ends. CDR3 loop: CASSLDGSRTDTQYF. The CDR3, as DNA: TGTGCCAGCAGCTTAGATGGGAGTCGCACAGATACGCAGTATTTT.

In its sample, this clonotype was seen a few times. The chain couples TRBV5-6 to TRBJ2-7; 7 bases are shared with TRBD2. Germline V gene lookup returns CDR1 SGHDT and CDR2 YYEEEE. The CDR3 length is 15 residues. Germline trimming cut 0 bases from V and 3 bases from J; bases unmatched to any gene: 6. The CDR3, as DNA: TGTGCCAGCAGCTTGGGGGCGGGAGCAGGCTACGAGCAGTACTTC. Translated, it gives CASSLGAGAGYEQYF.

This clonotype appeared a few times. The V and J genes are TRBV20-1 and TRBJ2-7; D not certain. This CDR3 has 13 amino acids. The ends were cut back, 0 bases at V and 0 bases at J, with 6 bases in the middle. Germline CDR1 is DFQATT and CDR2 is SNEGSKA (reference sequence). The CDR3 DNA follows: TGCAGTGCTAGAGAATGGGCCTCCTACGAGCAGTACTTC. Translation: CSAREWASYEQYF.

The rearrangement uses TRBV20-1 and TRBJ2-7; 7 positions match TRBD1. This CDR3 spans 15 amino acids. CDR1 is DFQATT and CDR2 is SNEGSKA in the germline V gene (reference sequence). V was clipped by 1 base and J by 2 bases; unmatched bases: 8. The DNA for the CDR3 is TGCAGTGCTAGAGGTAACCGAGGACAGGCCTACGAGCAGTACTTC. This translates into CSARGNRGQAYEQYF.

V is TRBV2 and J is TRBJ2-5, with TRBD2 matching over 9 bases. Trimming cost V 6 bases and J 4 bases; bases outside gene matches: 12. The germline V gene has CDR1 SNHLY and CDR2 FYNNEI. CDR3 length equals 16 residues. The DNA of the CDR3 is TGTGCCAGCAGCGGCGGGGGGGCCGCGCTAGGAGAGACCCAGTACTTC. Its protein product is CASSGGGAALGETQYF.

This clonotype was seen many times. V gene TRBV7-3 combines with J gene TRBJ1-2; no clear D. Germline V lookup: CDR1 SGHTA, CDR2 FQGTGA. The germline V and J ends were trimmed by 6 bases and 1 base, with 9 bases remaining between them. The CDR3 loop spans 13 amino acids. CDR3 bases: TGTGCCAGCAGTTCCGACAATAACTATGGCTACACCTTC. The encoded protein is CASSSDNNYGYTF.

The sample holds many counts of this clonotype. The chain is built from TRBV15 and TRBJ2-1; a weak D match, TRBD2 (5 bases). CDR1 is LNHNV and CDR2 is YYDKDF in the germline V gene (reference sequence). The CDR3 totals 14 residues. V lost 3 bases to trimming and J lost 1 base, with 7 bases between them. CDR3 nucleotide sequence: TGTGCCACCAGCAGTCGAGGGTCCTACAATGAGCAGTTCTTC. It translates to CATSSRGSYNEQFF.

The V call is TRBV25-1, the J call TRBJ1-6; no firm D call. Germline loops: CDR1 MGHDK, CDR2 SYGVNS. This CDR3 spans 13 amino acids. The germline V and J ends were trimmed by 8 bases and 6 bases, with 11 bases remaining between them. CDR3 residues: CASGIGGNSPLHF. DNA for the CDR3: TGTGCCAGCGGGATTGGCGGTAATTCACCCCTCCACTTT.

This clonotype has a count of ten or more. The chain couples TRBV29-1 to TRBJ2-5, with 12 bases fitting TRBD1. CDR1 and CDR2 from the germline V gene are SQVTM and ANQGSEA. This CDR3 has 16 residues. J was trimmed by 0 bases and V by 7 bases; bases with no gene match: 9. As DNA, the CDR3 is TGCAGCGCAGAGGGGGACAGGGGGCTTGACCAAGAGACCCAGTACTTC. It is translated as CSAEGDRGLDQETQYF.

V usage is TRBV5-6 and J usage is TRBJ2-5, with 10 bases lining up with TRBD2. CDR3 length: 15 residues. From germline, CDR1 is SGHDT and CDR2 YYEEEE. Unmatched junction bases numbered 7, after V lost 4 bases and J lost 4 bases. In DNA form, the CDR3 reads TGTGCCAGCAGCGTACTTAGGACTAGCGGAGAGACCCAGTACTTC. Translation gives CASSVLRTSGETQYF.

The chain couples TRBV18 to TRBJ2-5, with a possible D match to TRBD1 (6 bases). Trimming cost V 3 bases and J 5 bases, with 16 bases left between them. Germline CDR1 is KGHSH and CDR2 is LQKENI. The CDR3 contains 15 residues. The CDR3 region has the DNA TGTGCCAGCTCACCGTTGAAGGGGGTCCATGAGACCCAGTACTTC. It translates to CASSPLKGVHETQYF.

The V call is TRBV28, the J call TRBJ2-3; D possibly corresponds to TRBD1 (6 bases). Germline V CDR1 and CDR2: MDHEN, SYDVKM. The CDR3 is 15 amino acids. V lost 5 bases, J lost 3 bases, and 15 bases lay in between. The CDR3 region is CASSVSTGRTDTQYF. CDR3 in DNA: TGTGCCAGCAGTGTGTCAACAGGGCGAACAGATACGCAGTATTTT.